Following are 28 T cell receptor beta chains from one sample sequenced in a study of blood T cell repertoires in COVID-19. Clones were sequenced by immunoSEQ multiplex PCR, and TCRdb holds only the in-frame ones, with some missing. Seen here are about 250,000 clones, approximately 85% observed once, and the top ten hold roughly 0.94%. Material for sequencing was peripheral blood. The receptors here all came from a human donor with COVID-19, enrolled during active disease. The donor label of this sample is uncertain.

The chain carries TRBV2 and TRBJ2-5; 8 nucleotides match TRBD1. The CDR3 has 14 amino acids. V shed 6 bases, J shed 4 bases, and the junction held 7 bases outside the gene matches. Germline CDR1 is SNHLY and CDR2 is FYNNEI. In nucleotides, the CDR3 is TGTGCCAGCAGCCATGACAGGGGAGTAGAGACCCAGTACTTC. Amino acids: CASSHDRGVETQYF.

The V call is TRBV18, the J call TRBJ2-2; D is possibly TRBD1 (6 bases). The CDR3 length is 16 residues. CDR1 is KGHSH and CDR2 is LQKENI in the germline V gene. Trimming shortened V by 4 bases and J by 1 base, and 13 bases separated the two germline ends. This CDR3 reads CASSLLDSKNTGELFF. The CDR3 DNA is TGTGCCAGCTCACTACTGGACAGCAAGAACACCGGGGAGCTGTTTTTT. Looking up the rest from reference TRBV18 and TRBJ2-2 gives the full variable domain: NAGVMQNPRHLVRRRGQEARLRCSPMKGHSHVYWYRQLPEEGLKFMVYLQKENIIDESGMPKERFSAEFPKEGPSILRIQQVVRGDSAAYFCASSLLDSKNTGELFFGEGSRLTVL.

This sequence joins TRBV18 and TRBJ2-3, with a possible D match to TRBD2 (5 bases). Per germline, CDR1 KGHSH and CDR2 LQKENI. Trimming shortened V by 6 bases and J by 0 bases, and 16 bases separated the two germline ends. This CDR3 is built from 16 residues. The CDR3 here is CASSLRVALSTDTQYF. The CDR3 nucleotides read TGTGCCAGCTCCCTGAGGGTAGCGCTTAGCACAGATACGCAGTATTTT. The complete variable domain, with remaining parts taken from reference TRBV18 and TRBJ2-3, reads NAGVMQNPRHLVRRRGQEARLRCSPMKGHSHVYWYRQLPEEGLKFMVYLQKENIIDESGMPKERFSAEFPKEGPSILRIQQVVRGDSAAYFCASSLRVALSTDTQYFGPGTRLTVL.

The V call is TRBV28, the J call TRBJ2-7; the match to TRBD1 covers 7 bases. The CDR3 runs 14 residues. Trimming took 6 bases from V and 3 from J; bases not matched to a gene: 8. CDR1 MDHEN and CDR2 SYDVKM come from the germline V gene. The CDR3 sequence is CASSPHRDSYEQYF. The CDR3, as DNA: TGTGCCAGCAGCCCTCATCGGGACAGCTACGAGCAGTACTTC.

The J gene is TRBJ2-2, the V gene TRBV19; 10 bases are shared with TRBD2. The CDR3 length is 16 residues. Germline assignment: CDR1 LNHDA and CDR2 SQIVND (reference sequence). V was pared by 3 bases and J by 4 bases, with 5 bases of the junction left unmatched. For the CDR3, the DNA is TGTGCCAGTAGTATTCGGGGACTAGCGAGCACCGGGGAGCTGTTTTTT. It yields the protein CASSIRGLASTGELFF.

This clone was recorded once. The V gene is TRBV4-3, the J gene TRBJ1-3; 7 nucleotides line up with TRBD1. This CDR3 is built from 16 residues. The trim removed 0 bases at V and 4 bases at J, leaving 6 bases unmatched. Germline CDR1 LGHNA, CDR2 YSLEER. CDR3 DNA: TGCGCCAGCAGCCAAGACAGAGGGACAGACGGAAACACCATATATTTT. It is translated as CASSQDRGTDGNTIYF.

This clone occurred a few times. This rearrangement joins TRBV3-1 (or the pseudogene TRBV3-2) to TRBJ1-2; 10 nucleotides match TRBD1. Per the germline V gene, CDR1 is LGHDT and CDR2 is YNNKEL (reference sequence). V lost 3 bases to trimming and J lost 4 bases; unmatched junction nucleotides: 2. The CDR3 has 14 amino acids. The CDR3 sequence: CASSQTGGGYGYTF. The CDR3 nucleotides read TGTGCCAGCAGCCAGACAGGGGGCGGCTATGGCTACACCTTC.

V usage is TRBV30 and J usage is TRBJ1-1; TRBD1 aligns across 9 bases. Germline CDR1 GTSNPN, CDR2 SVGIG (reference sequence). The CDR3 totals 15 residues. V shed 3 bases and J 1 base; nucleotides not matched to a gene: 6. CDR3 in amino acids: CAWSPRGQGNTEAFF. In nucleotides, the CDR3 is TGTGCCTGGAGCCCACGGGGACAGGGGAACACTGAAGCTTTCTTT.

The chain links TRBV5-1 to TRBJ2-7; the match to TRBD2 covers 7 bases. CDR3 size: 16 residues. V lost 0 bases, J lost 6 bases, and 12 bases stayed unmatched. CDR1 and CDR2 from the germline V gene are SGHRS and YFSETQ. The CDR3 DNA follows: TGCGCCAGCAGCTTGGAGGTCGGCGGGAGACTCTCCGAGCAGTACTTC. This codes for CASSLEVGGRLSEQYF.

The rearrangement uses TRBV2 and TRBJ1-1; 9 nucleotides match TRBD1. CDR3 length: 15 residues. Trimming at V came to 5 bases and at J to 1 base, leaving 5 bases not matched to a gene. The germline V gene has CDR1 SNHLY and CDR2 FYNNEI. CDR3 in amino acids: CASSLQGAGNTEAFF. The CDR3 nucleotides read TGTGCCAGCAGTTTACAGGGGGCAGGGAACACTGAAGCTTTCTTT.

The chain combines TRBV6-6 with TRBJ2-5; the D is unclear. V lost 7 bases to trimming and J lost 3 bases, with 9 bases between them. CDR1 is MNHNY and CDR2 is SVGAGI in the germline V gene (reference sequence). The CDR3 contains 12 residues. CDR3 in DNA: TGTGCCAGCACCCATACGGAAGAGACCCAGTACTTC. Translation gives CASTHTEETQYF.

The V call is TRBV5-4, the J call TRBJ2-1; D perhaps matches TRBD1 (6 bases). Germline CDR1 is SGHNT and CDR2 is YYREEE (reference sequence). V was shortened by 4 bases and J by 5 bases, with 16 bases between the two germline ends. This CDR3 region has 15 residues. The CDR3 spells CASSLRDTNDNEQFF. The CDR3, as DNA: TGTGCCAGCAGCCTACGGGACACCAACGACAATGAGCAGTTCTTC.

This sequence joins TRBV7-9 and TRBJ1-2; weak D call: TRBD1 (5 bases). V was clipped by 3 bases and J by 7 bases, with 12 bases between them. CDR3 length equals 13 residues. CDR1 and CDR2 from the germline V gene are SEHNR and FQNEAQ (reference sequence). CDR3 in amino acids: CASSFTGFFGYTF. The CDR3 DNA follows: TGTGCCAGCAGCTTCACAGGTTTCTTTGGCTACACCTTC.

This clone was seen just once. The V and J genes are TRBV5-5 and TRBJ2-5, with 11 positions matching TRBD1. Germline lookup yields CDR1 SGHKS and CDR2 YYEKEE (reference sequence). V shed 0 bases and J 5 bases; nucleotides not matched to a gene: 3. The CDR3 is 15 amino acids. The CDR3: CASSLGTGGLETQYF. DNA for the CDR3: TGTGCCAGCAGCTTGGGGACAGGGGGCTTGGAGACCCAGTACTTC.

This clone was detected a few times. The V and J genes are TRBV6-2 or TRBV6-3 and TRBJ2-3, with TRBD2 matching over 7 bases. This CDR3 is built from 14 residues. Trimming removed 4 bases from V and 0 bases from J; junction bases left unmatched: 1. Germline V gene data show CDR1 as MNHEY and CDR2 as SVGEGT. The CDR3 spells CASSSRGSTDTQYF. The CDR3 nucleotides are TGTGCCAGCAGTTCGCGGGGGAGCACAGATACGCAGTATTTT.

This rearrangement joins TRBV25-1 to TRBJ2-5; 9 bases are a match to TRBD1. The CDR3 runs 16 residues. CDR1 and CDR2 from the germline V gene are MGHDK and SYGVNS. The junction had 12 bases not matched to a gene; V was cut back by 5 bases and J by 5 bases. The CDR3 DNA is TGTGCCAGCAGTCCGCCGGGACAGGGACCGGGGGAGACCCAGTACTTC. Protein sequence: CASSPPGQGPGETQYF.

The rearrangement links TRBV3-1 (or the pseudogene TRBV3-2) to TRBJ2-6; TRBD1 matches at 9 bases. The CDR3 sequence is 16 residues long. The germline gives CDR1 LGHDT, CDR2 YNNKEL (reference sequence). The V gene end was trimmed by 5 bases and the J gene end by 3 bases; junction bases not matched to a gene: 5. The chain's CDR3 is CASSTQGAYGANVLTF. The CDR3 region has the DNA TGTGCCAGCAGCACACAGGGGGCATATGGGGCCAACGTCCTGACTTTC.

The chain combines TRBV2 with TRBJ2-3; TRBD2 matches 7 bases. J was trimmed by 6 bases and V by 3 bases; bases with no gene match: 6. The CDR3 has 14 residues. The germline V gene encodes CDR1 SNHLY and CDR2 FYNNEI. In DNA, the CDR3 is TGTGCCAGCAGTGAGGGAGGGTGGACCGATACGCAGTATTTT. Translating it yields CASSEGGWTDTQYF. The whole variable domain, filled in from reference TRBV2 and TRBJ2-3, reads EPEVTQTPSHQVTQMGQEVILRCVPISNHLYFYWYRQILGQKVEFLVSFYNNEISEKSEIFDDQFSVERPDGSNFTLKIRSTKLEDSAMYFCASSEGGWTDTQYFGPGTRLTVL.

This rearrangement joins TRBV11-3 to TRBJ2-7; possibly TRBD1 for D (6 bases). From germline, CDR1 is SGHNT and CDR2 YENEEA. This CDR3 contains 16 residues. Trimming removed 2 bases at V and 3 bases at J, with 17 bases between. The CDR3 nucleotides read TGTGCCAGCAGCTTAAGGGGAGCGGAACAGGGCTACGAGCAGTACTTC. Translation gives CASSLRGAEQGYEQYF.

The chain is built from TRBV6-5 and TRBJ2-5; tentatively, D is TRBD1 (6 bases). V was clipped by 4 bases and J by 2 bases, with 8 bases between them. There are 13 residues in the CDR3. Germline assignment: CDR1 MNHEY and CDR2 SVGAGI. CDR3 in amino acids: CASSSDRQETQYF. The CDR3, as DNA: TGTGCCAGCAGTTCTGACAGGCAAGAGACCCAGTACTTC.

The V gene is TRBV5-1, the J gene TRBJ2-2, with no clear D. The V gene lost 0 bases and the J gene lost 6 bases, with 6 bases spanning the gap. Germline V gene data show CDR1 as SGHRS and CDR2 as YFSETQ. The CDR3 runs to 13 residues. DNA of the CDR3: TGCGCCAGCAGCTTGGATGCGGCCGGGGAGCTGTTTTTT. Its protein is CASSLDAAGELFF.

The V call is TRBV3-1 (or the pseudogene TRBV3-2), the J call TRBJ2-1; 7 nucleotides line up with TRBD2. CDR1 and CDR2 (germline): LGHDT, YNNKEL (reference sequence). V shed 0 bases, J shed 4 bases, and the junction held 6 bases outside the gene matches. This CDR3 is 16 amino acids long. CDR3 protein: CASSQEMAGAYNEQFF. Written as DNA, the CDR3 is TGTGCCAGCAGCCAAGAAATGGCGGGAGCTTACAATGAGCAGTTCTTC.

This clone was seen ten or more times. The chain employs TRBV2 and TRBJ1-1, with D perhaps TRBD1 (5 bases). The CDR3 spans 13 residues. V lost 5 bases and J 5 bases, leaving 12 bases between the germline ends. Per germline, CDR1 SNHLY and CDR2 FYNNEI. The CDR3 loop is CASSRARGTEAFF. The CDR3 nucleotides read TGTGCCAGCAGTCGGGCCCGGGGGACTGAAGCTTTCTTT.

This rearrangement joins TRBV25-1 to TRBJ1-3; D is ambiguous. The V end lost 6 bases, the J end lost 8 bases, and 5 bases lay between the germline ends. The CDR3 is 10 residues long. Germline values: CDR1 MGHDK, CDR2 SYGVNS. This CDR3 is CASRPDTIYF. The CDR3 DNA is TGTGCCAGCAGGCCGGACACCATATATTTT.

The chain couples TRBV27 to TRBJ2-1; maybe TRBD2 (8 bases). Trimming removed 3 bases at V and 8 bases at J, with 14 bases between. There are 14 residues in the CDR3. Germline CDR1 is MNHEY and CDR2 is SMNVEV (reference sequence). The CDR3 bases are TGTGCCAGCAGTTTCCGGGGGGGGACAGATGAGCAGTTCTTC. Encoded protein: CASSFRGGTDEQFF.

This chain joins TRBV11-2 and TRBJ1-2; TRBD1 agrees at 8 bases. The CDR3 loop spans 15 amino acids. V was pared by 0 bases and J by 5 bases, with 5 bases of the junction left unmatched. The germline gives CDR1 SGHAT, CDR2 FQNNGV. Here the CDR3 reads CASSLEGQEEYGYTF. CDR3 nucleotide sequence: TGTGCCAGCAGCTTAGAGGGACAGGAGGAGTATGGCTACACCTTC.

The rearrangement links TRBV5-8 to TRBJ1-1, with D possibly TRBD1 on 6 matching bases. CDR3 length equals 15 residues. V was clipped by 4 bases and J by 0 bases, with 13 bases between them. Germline V gene lookup returns CDR1 SGHTS and CDR2 YDEGEE. CDR3 residues: CASSPWGGMNTEAFF. CDR3 DNA: TGTGCCAGCAGCCCGTGGGGGGGCATGAACACTGAAGCTTTCTTT.

This sequence joins TRBV19 and TRBJ1-2; 7 nucleotides line up with TRBD1. The ends lost 4 bases at V and 2 bases at J; junction bases unmatched: 7. Germline CDR1 LNHDA, CDR2 SQIVND (reference sequence). The CDR3 loop spans 15 amino acids. CDR3 DNA: TGTGCCAGTAGTACCTACTCGACAGGGAACTATGGCTACACCTTC. Its protein product is CASSTYSTGNYGYTF.